The next 30 T cell receptor beta chains were all read from a single sample in a study of blood T cell repertoires in COVID-19. Generated by immunoSEQ multiplex PCR, the TCRdb table keeps only in-frame clones and is missing some. The sample consists of under 85,000 clones, over 60% of them appearing once. Sequenced sample: peripheral blood. The receptor set was obtained from a woman aged 80 or over with active or convalescent COVID-19.

The chain employs TRBV30 and TRBJ1-6; maybe TRBD1 (6 bases). Germline assignment: CDR1 GTSNPN and CDR2 SVGIG (reference sequence). V shed 0 bases and J shed 10 bases, with 16 bases lying between them. The CDR3 loop spans 15 amino acids. CDR3 sequence: CAWSVGGGVRSPLHF. The CDR3 DNA reads TGTGCCTGGAGTGTAGGGGGAGGGGTGCGGTCACCCCTCCACTTT.

A remark on this clone: Within the sample, other DNA sequences also encode this same CDR3. The chain carries TRBV6-1 and TRBJ1-2, with D possibly TRBD1 on 6 matching bases. The CDR3 contains 14 residues. V lost 3 bases and J 5 bases, leaving 13 bases between the germline ends. Germline CDR1 and CDR2: MNHNS and SASEGT. Here the CDR3 reads CASSETQGDYGYTF. CDR3 sequence (DNA): TGTGCCAGCAGTGAGACACAGGGAGATTATGGCTACACCTTC.

In this sample, this clone turned up once. The chain couples TRBV11-3 to TRBJ1-1; 11 nucleotides agree with TRBD1. This CDR3 has 13 amino acids. With 5 bases clipped from V and 9 bases from J, the junction kept 5 bases outside the gene matches. Germline CDR1 SGHNT, CDR2 YENEEA. The CDR3, as DNA: TGTGCCAGCAGCACTCGGACAGGGGGCCAAGCTTTCTTT. Translated, it gives CASSTRTGGQAFF.

This clone was seen only a few times. This chain links TRBV5-6 with TRBJ1-2, with 10 bases fitting TRBD1. The V and J ends lost 4 bases and 1 base, in that order; junction bases with no gene match: 4. The CDR3 consists of 15 residues. CDR1 is SGHDT and CDR2 is YYEEEE in the germline V gene. The CDR3: CASSGTGEDNYGYTF. DNA for the CDR3: TGTGCCAGCAGCGGGACAGGGGAGGATAACTATGGCTACACCTTC.

CDR3 DNA sequence: TGTGCCAGCAGTTTGGGACAGGCTTACACCGGGGAGCTGTTTTTT. This encodes CASSLGQAYTGELFF. The chain links TRBV6-5 to TRBJ2-2; 8 bases fit TRBD1. CDR3 length equals 15 residues. Germline V gene lookup returns CDR1 MNHEY and CDR2 SVGAGI. Trimming took 4 bases from V and 3 from J; bases not matched to a gene: 4.

The chain combines TRBV4-3 with TRBJ2-7, with D tentatively TRBD1 (5 bases). The CDR3 has 13 residues. V lost 4 bases and J 1 base, leaving 8 bases between the germline ends. Germline V gene lookup returns CDR1 LGHNA and CDR2 YSLEER. CDR3 amino acids: CASSPTASYEQYF. In DNA, the CDR3 is TGCGCCAGCAGCCCGACAGCTTCCTACGAGCAGTACTTC.

The chain couples TRBV4-3 to TRBJ2-6, with D tentatively TRBD1 (6 bases). V gave up 1 base and J gave up 0 bases, with 19 bases separating them. CDR1 and CDR2 (germline): LGHNA, YSLEER. This CDR3 is 20 amino acids long. The CDR3 loop reads CASSQAKGDSFISGANVLTF. The CDR3 DNA is TGCGCCAGCAGCCAAGCCAAGGGGGATAGTTTCATCTCTGGGGCCAACGTCCTGACTTTC.

This clone was counted only a few times. J is TRBJ1-1 and V is TRBV7-8; the match to TRBD1 covers 7 bases. This CDR3 has 15 amino acids. J gave up 3 bases and V 10 bases, and 14 bases lay outside the gene matches. Germline CDR1 reads SGHVS; CDR2 reads FQNEAQ. The CDR3 DNA sequence: TGTGCCACTACGGCGACAGGGCCGATGGACACTGAAGCTTTCTTT. This gives the protein CATTATGPMDTEAFF.

This clone was seen a single time. The J gene is TRBJ1-2, the V gene TRBV6-5; TRBD1 matches 12 bases. The CDR3 is 15 residues long. The trim removed 11 bases at V and 3 bases at J, leaving 10 bases unmatched. CDR1 is MNHEY, CDR2 SVGAGI, per germline. The CDR3 bases are TGTGCCGCCGGTGGGACAGGGGGCTCGGACTATGGCTACACCTTC. This encodes CAAGGTGGSDYGYTF.

In nucleotides, the CDR3 is TGTGCCAGCAGCCCCCGACTGACAGATACGCAGTATTTT. Its protein is CASSPRLTDTQYF. The J gene is TRBJ2-3, the V gene TRBV3-1 (or the pseudogene TRBV3-2); D gene ambiguous. Germline V gene lookup returns CDR1 LGHDT and CDR2 YNNKEL (reference sequence). The ends were cut back, 4 bases at V and 3 bases at J, with 8 bases in the middle. The CDR3 spans 13 residues.

The rearrangement joins TRBV6-5 to TRBJ1-1, with TRBD1 identical over 8 bases. Germline V gives CDR1 MNHEY, CDR2 SVGAGI. The V gene end was trimmed by 5 bases and the J gene end by 1 base; junction bases not matched to a gene: 6. The CDR3 spans 15 residues. The CDR3 nucleotides read TGTGCCAGCAGTCTCCTCGGGACAGGGAACACTGAAGCTTTCTTT. Protein: CASSLLGTGNTEAFF.

This clone has only a few counts. The rearrangement links TRBV6-5 to TRBJ1-6; the match to TRBD1 covers 7 bases. CDR3 length equals 14 residues. V dropped 6 bases and J dropped 6; count of bases not matched to a gene: 5. The germline V gene has CDR1 MNHEY and CDR2 SVGAGI. CDR3 amino acids: CASRQGSGNSPLHF. The CDR3 region has the DNA TGTGCCAGCAGACAGGGGTCCGGTAATTCACCCCTCCACTTT.

This rearrangement joins TRBV6-5 to TRBJ2-7; D is unclear. Germline V lookup: CDR1 MNHEY, CDR2 SVGAGI. The CDR3 spans 11 residues. Deletions cut 6 bases from V and 3 bases from J, with 6 bases between. This CDR3 reads CASRNSYEQYF. The DNA of the CDR3 is TGTGCCAGCAGAAACAGCTACGAGCAGTACTTC.

This sequence joins TRBV2 and TRBJ1-2; 8 positions agree with TRBD1. The ends lost 5 bases at V and 8 bases at J; junction bases unmatched: 7. CDR1 and CDR2 from the germline V gene are SNHLY and FYNNEI. The CDR3 is 13 residues long. CDR3 region: CASSSDREGGYTF. Written as DNA, the CDR3 is TGTGCCAGCAGTTCGGACAGGGAGGGCGGCTACACCTTC. Full variable domain (missing parts from reference TRBV2 and TRBJ1-2): EPEVTQTPSHQVTQMGQEVILRCVPISNHLYFYWYRQILGQKVEFLVSFYNNEISEKSEIFDDQFSVERPDGSNFTLKIRSTKLEDSAMYFCASSSDREGGYTFGSGTRLTVV.

Note on this clone: Mismatch with germline at one junction end may stem from a read error. Other DNA sequences in this sample translate to the same CDR3. The V and J genes are TRBV11-2 and TRBJ2-7; 15 bases line up with TRBD2. The CDR3 contains 19 residues. Germline CDR1 SGHAT, CDR2 FQNNGV. Here the CDR3 reads CASSFTGTSGGLLSYEQYF. As DNA, the CDR3 is TGTGCCAGCAGCTTCACCGGGACTAGCGGGGGGCTCCTCTCCTACGAACAGTACTTC.

The chain couples TRBV2 to TRBJ2-6; unclear D gene. The CDR3 spans 14 residues. The germline V and J ends were trimmed by 8 bases and 4 bases, with 12 bases remaining between them. Germline values: CDR1 SNHLY, CDR2 FYNNEI. CDR3 nucleotides: TGTGCCAGCCAACGGTTCGAGGGGGCCAACGTCCTGACTTTC. Translation gives CASQRFEGANVLTF.

This rearrangement joins TRBV12-1 to TRBJ1-6; TRBD1, the table's D call, lacks a check against the DNA. TRBV12-1 is termed a pseudogene. This CDR3 has 14 amino acids. Written as DNA, the CDR3 is TGTGCCAGCCGAGACCGGGACAGGAATTCACCCCTCCACTTT. Its protein product is CASRDRDRNSPLHF.

The J gene is TRBJ1-1, the V gene TRBV24-1; 8 nucleotides match TRBD1. The CDR3 totals 15 residues. The V segment lost 7 bases and the J segment 1 base; nucleotides outside the gene matches: 7. The germline gives CDR1 KGHDR, CDR2 SFDVKD. The CDR3: CATRPTGAPNTEAFF. Here the CDR3 DNA reads TGTGCCACCAGACCGACAGGGGCCCCGAACACTGAAGCTTTCTTT.

The genes are TRBV6-5 and TRBJ1-4; D not resolved. Trimming removed 2 bases at V and 8 bases at J, with 9 bases between. There are 13 residues in the CDR3. From germline, CDR1 is MNHEY and CDR2 SVGAGI. The CDR3 DNA is TGTGCCAGCAGTTACCGGGCGGGGGAAAAACTGTTTTTT. Its protein product is CASSYRAGEKLFF.

This clone was found a few times. V gene TRBV6-1 combines with J gene TRBJ1-4; D remains unclear. Trimming took off 2 bases at V and 6 bases at J, with 10 bases between the two ends. The CDR3 runs 14 residues. From germline, CDR1 is MNHNS and CDR2 SASEGT. CDR3 DNA: TGTGCCAGCAGTGAATACGGTACCTATGAAAAACTGTTTTTT. Residues: CASSEYGTYEKLFF.

The chain has TRBV5-4 and TRBJ2-7; 7 bases line up with TRBD1. CDR3 length equals 13 residues. V shed 7 bases and J 3 bases; nucleotides not matched to a gene: 7. Looked up from germline, CDR1 is SGHNT and CDR2 is YYREEE (reference sequence). This CDR3 reads CASRSWDSYEQYF. Written as DNA, the CDR3 is TGTGCCAGCCGATCTTGGGACAGCTACGAGCAGTACTTC. Looking up the rest from reference TRBV5-4 and TRBJ2-7 gives the full variable domain: ETGVTQSPTHLIKTRGQQVTLRCSSQSGHNTVSWYQQALGQGPQFIFQYYREEENGRGNFPPRFSGLQFPNYSSELNVNALELDDSALYLCASRSWDSYEQYFGPGTRLTVT.

The rearrangement uses TRBV28 and TRBJ1-2; 7 bases map to TRBD1. This CDR3 contains 14 residues. Germline-derived CDR1 and CDR2 are MDHEN and SYDVKM. J gave up 5 bases and V 5 bases, and 8 bases lay outside the gene matches. The CDR3 sequence: CASSPRDRVYGYTF. Here the CDR3 DNA reads TGTGCCAGCAGTCCCCGGGACAGAGTTTATGGCTACACCTTC.

The V call is TRBV5-1, the J call TRBJ1-1; a weak D match, TRBD1 (6 bases). Between the trimmed V and J ends, which lost 0 bases and 6 bases, there was a span of 12 bases. The CDR3 spans 14 residues. The germline gives CDR1 SGHRS, CDR2 YFSETQ. DNA of the CDR3: TGCGCCAGCAGCTTGGAGGCAGGGGCCCCTGAAGCTTTCTTT. Its protein product is CASSLEAGAPEAFF.

V and J are TRBV18 and TRBJ2-1, with 7 bases matching TRBD1. V dropped 1 base and J dropped 7; count of bases not matched to a gene: 4. The CDR3 totals 14 residues. The V gene's germline CDR1 is KGHSH and CDR2 LQKENI. CDR3 loop: CASSPRGQSNEQFF. The CDR3 DNA follows: TGTGCCAGCTCACCACGGGGACAGTCTAATGAGCAGTTCTTC.

The rearrangement links TRBV6-5 to TRBJ2-2, with a weak D call TRBD2 (6 bases). Per germline, CDR1 MNHEY and CDR2 SVGAGI. The CDR3 covers 15 residues. Trimming left V 4 bases short and J 4 bases short, with 13 bases between. The CDR3 spells CASSSGLGGTGELFF. CDR3 in DNA: TGTGCCAGCAGTTCAGGGCTGGGGGGCACCGGGGAGCTGTTTTTT.

This clone appeared once. The J gene is TRBJ1-5, the V gene TRBV4-1; a weak D match, TRBD1 (6 bases). This CDR3 comprises 15 residues. With 1 base removed from V and 3 bases from J, the gap between germline ends came to 10 bases. Germline CDR1 reads MGHRA; CDR2 reads YSYEKL. CDR3 amino acids: CASSQAQGSNQPQHF. Here the CDR3 DNA reads TGCGCCAGCAGCCAAGCACAGGGTTCCAATCAGCCCCAGCATTTT.

This chain connects TRBV19 to TRBJ2-1; D ambiguous. Trimming pared 4 bases from V and 5 bases from J, leaving 9 bases between. The CDR3 extends over 13 amino acids. Germline V gene sequence: CDR1 LNHDA, CDR2 SQIVND (reference sequence). In nucleotides, the CDR3 is TGTGCCAGTAGTAGGGCGACACACAATGAGCAGTTCTTC. This encodes CASSRATHNEQFF.

This clone was observed a few times. The chain carries TRBV24-1 and TRBJ2-1; TRBD2 aligns across 11 bases. Germline CDR1 KGHDR, CDR2 SFDVKD. Trimming cost V 3 bases and J 8 bases; bases outside gene matches: 8. The CDR3 loop spans 16 amino acids. The chain's CDR3 is CATSDPIAGGRDEQFF. CDR3 DNA: TGTGCCACCAGTGATCCAATAGCGGGGGGGCGGGATGAGCAGTTCTTC.

The J gene is TRBJ2-1, the V gene TRBV19; D gene ambiguous. V was trimmed by 3 bases and J by 6 bases, leaving 6 bases between them. Germline CDR1 LNHDA, CDR2 SQIVND (reference sequence). The CDR3 is made up of 12 amino acids. The DNA of the CDR3 is TGTGCCAGTAGTATGCCCGGCAATGAGCAGTTCTTC. It specifies CASSMPGNEQFF.

J is TRBJ2-1 and V is TRBV7-8; D not certain. The CDR3 is 12 residues long. Germline CDR1 and CDR2: SGHVS and FQNEAQ. V lost 5 bases to trimming and J lost 4 bases, with 6 bases between them. The CDR3 DNA sequence: TGTGCCAGCAGCCTTCGTTACAATGAGCAGTTCTTC. Translated, it gives CASSLRYNEQFF.